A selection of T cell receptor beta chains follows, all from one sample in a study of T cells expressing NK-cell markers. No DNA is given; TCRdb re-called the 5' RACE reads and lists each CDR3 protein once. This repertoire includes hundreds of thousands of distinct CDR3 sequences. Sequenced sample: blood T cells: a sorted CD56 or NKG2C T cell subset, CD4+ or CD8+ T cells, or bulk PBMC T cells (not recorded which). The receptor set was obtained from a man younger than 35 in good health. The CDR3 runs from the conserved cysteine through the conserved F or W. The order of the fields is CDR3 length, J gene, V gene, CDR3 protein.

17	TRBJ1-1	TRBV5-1	CASSLGGQRIVNTEAFF
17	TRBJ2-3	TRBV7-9	CASTPGRQARERDTQYF
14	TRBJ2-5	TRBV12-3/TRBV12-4	CASRSTGGQETQYF
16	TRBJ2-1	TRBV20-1	CSAREPTGVLENEQFF
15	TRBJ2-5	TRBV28	CASSLGEPPRETQYF
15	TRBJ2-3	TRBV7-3	CASSLKQGNTDTQYF
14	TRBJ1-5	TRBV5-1	CASSEGRTGQPQHF
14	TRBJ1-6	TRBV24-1	CATSESQSNSPLHF
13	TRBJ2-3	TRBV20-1	CSAVDRVTDTQYF
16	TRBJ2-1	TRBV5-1	CASSRPGGLAVVEQFF
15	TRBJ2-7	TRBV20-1	CSAHDRGASGYEQYF
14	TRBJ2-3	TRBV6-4	CASSAGPLTDTQYF
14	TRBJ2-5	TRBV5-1	CASSLVPEQETQYF
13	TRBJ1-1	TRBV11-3	CASSYRHSAEAFF
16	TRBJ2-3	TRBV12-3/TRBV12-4	CASKSELMPGTDTQYF
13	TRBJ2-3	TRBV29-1	CSVGTRGTDTQYF
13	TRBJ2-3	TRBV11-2	CASSLHREDTQYF
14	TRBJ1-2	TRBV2	CANERGVANYGYTF
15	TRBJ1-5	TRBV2	CASSEGPAANQPQHF
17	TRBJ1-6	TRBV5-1	CASSPTLGGQVDSPLHF
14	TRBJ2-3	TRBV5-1	CASSPVNRADTQYF
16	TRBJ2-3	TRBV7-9	CASSLGVGTIPDTQYF
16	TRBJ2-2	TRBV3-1	CASSHRLAGGIGELFF
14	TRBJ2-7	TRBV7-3	CTSSLTGTAYEQYF
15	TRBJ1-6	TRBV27	CASSLSGWGKSPLHF
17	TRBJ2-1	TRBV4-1	CASSQDRASGLADEQFF
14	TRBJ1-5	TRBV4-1	CASSQVGSNQPQHF
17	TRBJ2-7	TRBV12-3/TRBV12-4	CASSFPVRSGRDYEQYF
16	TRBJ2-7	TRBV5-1	CASSLAVTIPGEGQYF
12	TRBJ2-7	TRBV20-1	CSFSRPGNEQYF
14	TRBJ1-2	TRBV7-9	CASRPDRESYGYTF
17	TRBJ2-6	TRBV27	CASTMWSGSSGANVLTF
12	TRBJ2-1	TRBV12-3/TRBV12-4	CASSPRREGQFF
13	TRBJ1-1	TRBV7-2	CASSLDSLAEAFF
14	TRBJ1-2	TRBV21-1	CASSKVSRAYGYTF
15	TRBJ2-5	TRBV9	CASSASTGFGETQYF
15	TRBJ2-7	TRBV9	CASSVAHGQGYEQYF
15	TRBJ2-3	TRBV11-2	CASSTETSNTDTQYF
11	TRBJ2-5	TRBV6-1	CASLRGETQYF
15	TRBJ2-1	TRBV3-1	CASSRGSPSYNEQFF
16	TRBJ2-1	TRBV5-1	CASSSRSGRHYNEQFF
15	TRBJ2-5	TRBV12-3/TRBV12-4	CASSPRTRGGETQYF
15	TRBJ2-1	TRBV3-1	CASSQGLAGWYEQFF
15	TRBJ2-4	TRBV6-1	CASSPEGRAKNIQYF
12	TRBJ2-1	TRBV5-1	CASSLDSGGGFF
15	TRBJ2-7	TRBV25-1	CASSGILAGGLEQYF
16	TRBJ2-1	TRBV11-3	CASSLPRDRAYNEQFF
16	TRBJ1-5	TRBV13	CASSLFGVGGSQPQHF
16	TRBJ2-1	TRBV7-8	CASSPRRVSSYNEQFF
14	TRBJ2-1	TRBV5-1	CASGTGETYGEQFF